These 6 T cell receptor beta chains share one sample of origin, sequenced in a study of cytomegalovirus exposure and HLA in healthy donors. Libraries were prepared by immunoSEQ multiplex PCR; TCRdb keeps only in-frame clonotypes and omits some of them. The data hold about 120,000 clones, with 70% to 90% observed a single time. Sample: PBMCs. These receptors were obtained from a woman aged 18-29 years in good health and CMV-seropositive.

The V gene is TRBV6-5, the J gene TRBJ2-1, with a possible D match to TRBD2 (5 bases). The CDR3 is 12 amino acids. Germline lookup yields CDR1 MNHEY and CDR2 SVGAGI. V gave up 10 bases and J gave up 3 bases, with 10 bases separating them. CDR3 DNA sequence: TGTGCCACCCGGGGAAGCTACAATGAGCAGTTCTTC. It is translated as CATRGSYNEQFF.

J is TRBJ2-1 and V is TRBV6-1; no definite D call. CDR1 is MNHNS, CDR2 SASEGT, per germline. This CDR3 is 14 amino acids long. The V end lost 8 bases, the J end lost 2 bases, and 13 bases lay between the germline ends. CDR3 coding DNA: TGTGCCAGCGCCTTGGTGAGCACCTACAATGAGCAGTTCTTC. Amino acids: CASALVSTYNEQFF.

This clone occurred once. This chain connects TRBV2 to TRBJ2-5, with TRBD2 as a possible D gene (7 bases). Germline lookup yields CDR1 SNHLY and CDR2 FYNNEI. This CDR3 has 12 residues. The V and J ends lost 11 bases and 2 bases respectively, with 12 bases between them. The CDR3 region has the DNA TGTGCCGGGGGGGCACTGCAAGAGACCCAGTACTTC. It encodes CAGGALQETQYF. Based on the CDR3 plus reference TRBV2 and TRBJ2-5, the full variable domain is EPEVTQTPSHQVTQMGQEVILRCVPISNHLYFYWYRQILGQKVEFLVSFYNNEISEKSEIFDDQFSVERPDGSNFTLKIRSTKLEDSAMYFCAGGALQETQYFGPGTRLLVL.

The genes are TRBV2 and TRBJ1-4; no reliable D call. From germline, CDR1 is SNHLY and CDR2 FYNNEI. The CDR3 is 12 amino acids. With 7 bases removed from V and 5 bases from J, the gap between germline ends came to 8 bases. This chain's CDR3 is CASTRRNEKLFF. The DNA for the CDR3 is TGTGCCAGCACCAGAAGAAATGAAAAACTGTTTTTT.

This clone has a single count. CDR3 DNA sequence: TGCAGCGTTGGAAACTTGGAGTACTTC. Its translation: CSVGNLEYF. This chain links TRBV29-1 with TRBJ2-5; the D is unclear. The CDR3 consists of 9 residues. V lost 4 bases and J 12 bases, leaving 9 bases between the germline ends. CDR1 SQVTM and CDR2 ANQGSEA come from the germline V gene.

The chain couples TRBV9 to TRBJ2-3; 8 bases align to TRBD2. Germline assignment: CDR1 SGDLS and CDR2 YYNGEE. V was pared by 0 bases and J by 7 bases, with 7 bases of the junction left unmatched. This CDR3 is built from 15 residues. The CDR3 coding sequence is TGTGCCAGCAGCGTAGCGGTTAGCGGGGCGAATACGCAGTATTTT. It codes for CASSVAVSGANTQYF.